This T cell receptor beta chain was documented in a study of T cells in Graves' hyperthyroidism and ophthalmopathy (dated by TCRdb to the late 2010s). General notes on the study: Peripheral blood samples were taken at the time of initial diagnosis, prior to any treatment. An independent validation cohort of some 18 hyperthyroidism patients and approximately 17 patients who later progressed to ophthalmopathy tested prospective prediction of ophthalmopathy. TCR Vbeta CDR3 sequencing of fewer than 150 peripheral blood samples (under 45 ophthalmopathy, 75 hyperthyroidism and 17 progressor patients) is reported in the paper. Thyroid tissue and blood T-cell repertoires from six Graves' hyperthyroidism patients were also compared in the study. The 75 to 100 discovery patients were randomly divided into training and test sets at a 7:3 ratio. Once sampling was done, hyperthyroidism patients were given methimazole at a starting dose of 30 mg daily, whereas ophthalmopathy patients were given high-dose intravenous methylprednisolone. A discovery cohort of about 100 patients, about 43 with Graves' ophthalmopathy and 55 to 65 with stable Graves' hyperthyroidism, was used to find distinguishing TCR V-J signatures. General findings and caveats noted by the study authors: In validation, the model predicted progression to ophthalmopathy a median of roughly 6.5 months before onset, with about 64% sensitivity and 72.22% specificity. No statistical method was used to set the sample size in advance, and investigators knew the group allocation. Most expanded thyroid clonotypes (frequency above 0.001) were also found in blood, which suggests that blood repertoires may mirror thyroid immune responses. A model built on a 13 V-J signature distinguished ophthalmopathy from stable hyperthyroidism, reaching about 88% sensitivity and about 81% specificity in cross-validation and 80%/75% in testing.

The TCR beta CDR3 regions were amplified from RNA transcripts. The TCR CDR3 was subjected to a first round of RT-PCR using the HTBI primer set and the Qiagen OneStep RT-PCR kit. Libraries were constructed in a second round of multiplex PCR, after which size selection and purification were performed. The libraries were sequenced on an Illumina HiSeq2000 using paired-end 100 bp reads. Per the source publication's procedure: SOAPnuke was used to process the raw data, removing reads that contained adapters or uncalled bases, had a mean Phred below 15, or lacked an exact match to the constant primer or identifier. High-quality paired reads were merged with COPE v1.2.5, and unique nucleotide sequences were defined as clonotypes. Clonotypes were aligned to IMGT TRBV, TRBD and TRBJ reference segments using MiTCR v1.1. Analysis was restricted to V-J combinations with a frequency above 0.0001, which covered 99.2% of repertoires. A TCS score was defined as the ratio of F50 (clonal expansion) to E x V (chaos), with BLOSUM62-based TCRdist applied between CDR3 peptides within each V-J. Welch's t-statistics and random forest reduced around 550 V-J features to fewer than 15, which were used in a naive Bayes classifier (R e1071). TCRdb handled the public reads itself, with Q25 trimming in fastp and clone calling in MiXCR, and kept productive beta chains. CDR3 protein sequences are deduplicated, and each keeps its most common genes and DNA. The authors' filters were not applied to this entry. The sample has about 360,000 distinct CDR3 sequences on record, 20% to 25% of them singletons. Of the sample, roughly 70% is held by the ten largest clones.

V and J lose 2 bases and 5 bases, and a span of 12 bases separates them. Based on the germline V gene, the CDR1 and CDR2 sequences are SNHLY and FYNNEI. From the cysteine through the phenylalanine, the CDR3 covers 15 amino acids. Only the CDR3 part of the read is kept: 45 bases, read in frame from the first base. For this clonotype: Its antigen is currently not known. The record has no base qualities; no much larger clone is one base away.

A patient counted as having stable Graves' hyperthyroidism if no progression to ophthalmopathy occurred over 18 months of follow-up. Hyperthyroidism patients were newly diagnosed, had a disease duration of under 2 months, and were aged 18 to 65 years. The study excluded patients with uncontrolled infections, other autoimmune diseases, pregnancy or lactation. Clinical symptoms, serum thyroxine and TRAb, thyroid ultrasound, and orbital computed tomography formed the basis for the diagnoses. Ficoll-Paque density gradient centrifugation was used to isolate PBMCs from 8 to 10 ml of fresh peripheral blood. Trizol reagent was used to extract total RNA, and RNA quality was then checked on an Agilent 2100 Bioanalyzer.

The chain is assembled from TRBV2 and TRBJ1-4; TRBD1 is possibly the D segment (5 matching bases). The specimen was blood. The clonotype originates from a man aged 45-60 years with Graves' hyperthyroidism. The DNA sequence reads TGTGCCAGCAGTGAACAAGGGGATGAAAATGAAAAACTGTTTTTT. It encodes CASSEQGDENEKLFF.